This is a list of T cell receptor beta chains from one sample in a study of cytomegalovirus exposure and HLA in healthy donors. Sequenced by immunoSEQ multiplex PCR; TCRdb stores in-frame clones only, minus some. The repertoire has about 150,000 clones, approximately 91% of them found once; the top ten carry approximately 3.2%. Material: PBMCs. The source is a woman between 18 and 29 years old in good health and CMV-seropositive. CDR3s include the opening cysteine and the closing phenylalanine or tryptophan. Fields, in order: clone size, D gene, V gene, J gene, CDR3 protein, CDR3 DNA. D genes are given only for firm matches. Clone size is given for some rows only: seen once, a few or many times, or a class if the clone is expanded.

.,.,TRBV2,TRBJ2-1,CASRSRSYNEQFF,TGTGCCAGCAGGAGCAGGTCCTACAATGAGCAGTTCTTC
.,.,TRBV5-1,TRBJ2-7,CASNSAGLTEQYF,TGCGCCAGCAACTCGGCAGGGCTCACCGAGCAGTACTTC
.,TRBD2,TRBV5-4,TRBJ2-1,CASSSYSGRAYNEQFF,TGTGCCAGCAGCTCATATAGCGGGAGAGCCTACAATGAGCAGTTCTTC
.,.,TRBV10-3,TRBJ1-5,CAISWRREAQPQHF,TGTGCCATCAGTTGGCGCAGGGAGGCTCAGCCCCAGCATTTT
.,TRBD2,TRBV18,TRBJ2-1,CASSPPLAGGYNEQFF,TGTGCCAGCTCACCACCACTAGCGGGAGGGTACAATGAGCAGTTCTTC
.,TRBD2,TRBV9,TRBJ2-2,CASSVEIAASGRAWATGELFF,TGTGCCAGCAGCGTAGAAATCGCGGCTAGCGGGAGGGCCTGGGCCACCGGGGAGCTGTTTTTT
.,.,TRBV7-8,TRBJ2-1,CASSLGGAYEQFF,TGTGCCAGCAGCTTAGGAGGCGCATATGAGCAGTTCTTC
.,TRBD1,TRBV7-9,TRBJ1-1,CASSPDRGYTEAFF,TGTGCCAGCAGCCCCGACAGGGGTTACACTGAAGCTTTCTTT
.,TRBD1,TRBV4-1,TRBJ2-1,CASSQDVHSGTGAYNEQFF,TGCGCCAGCAGCCAAGACGTGCATTCCGGGACAGGGGCCTACAATGAGCAGTTCTTC
.,TRBD2,TRBV6-5,TRBJ2-1,CASSSLRLAGAFEQFF,TGTGCCAGCAGTTCCCTCCGACTAGCGGGAGCTTTTGAGCAGTTCTTC
.,TRBD2,TRBV5-8,TRBJ2-3,CASSPWGLAGNTDTQYF,TGTGCCAGCAGCCCCTGGGGACTAGCGGGGAACACAGATACGCAGTATTTT
.,.,TRBV25-1,TRBJ2-5,CASSLPGLETQYF,TGTGCCAGCAGTTTACCAGGGCTAGAGACCCAGTACTTC
.,.,TRBV6-5,TRBJ2-2,CASPAGELFF,TGTGCCAGCCCCGCCGGGGAGCTGTTTTTT
.,TRBD1,TRBV9,TRBJ1-2,CASSSGQGYYGYTF,TGTGCCAGCAGCTCGGGACAGGGCTACTATGGCTACACCTTC
.,TRBD2,TRBV15,TRBJ2-3,CATSRRTSNTDTQYF,TGTGCCACCAGCAGACGGACTAGCAACACAGATACGCAGTATTTT
.,.,TRBV19,TRBJ1-5,CASSLGGPNQPQHF,TGTGCCAGTAGCCTGGGAGGGCCCAATCAGCCCCAGCATTTT
.,.,TRBV5-1,TRBJ1-1,CASRTGSLDTEAFF,TGCGCCAGCCGCACAGGGTCCCTGGACACTGAAGCTTTCTTT
few,.,TRBV27,TRBJ2-1,CASSLREDGWNEQFF,TGTGCCAGCAGTTTGCGGGAAGACGGCTGGAATGAGCAGTTCTTC
.,TRBD2,TRBV7-2,TRBJ2-7,CASSFPTSGDLYYEQYF,TGTGCCAGCAGCTTCCCTACTAGCGGGGATCTCTACTACGAGCAGTACTTC
once,TRBD2,TRBV19,TRBJ2-6,CASTRTRGSGANVLTF,TGTGCCAGTACCCGGACTAGGGGTTCTGGGGCCAACGTCCTGACTTTC
.,TRBD2,TRBV29-1,TRBJ2-7,CSVEETSGGNYEQYF,TGCAGCGTTGAAGAAACTAGCGGGGGCAACTACGAGCAGTACTTC
.,TRBD1,TRBV28,TRBJ2-5,CASSGQAVETQYF,TGTGCCAGCAGCGGACAGGCTGTGGAGACCCAGTACTTC
.,TRBD2,TRBV7-9,TRBJ2-3,CASSPGGRDTHTQYF,TGTGCCAGCAGCCCGGGGGGGAGAGACACACATACGCAGTATTTT
.,TRBD1,TRBV4-2,TRBJ1-4,CASSQAGTGFNEKLFF,TGTGCCAGCAGCCAAGCGGGGACAGGCTTTAATGAAAAACTGTTTTTT